What follows is one T cell receptor (beta chain) and its context. Peripheral blood genomic DNA, not sorted cells or RNA, was the template. The V end was cut by 6 bases, the J end by 2 bases, with 7 bases between. CDR3 length: 12 amino acids. These data are taken from a study of T cell repertoires in aging, cancer and after chemotherapy. A mixed TRB-A/B primer pool amplified rearranged TRB by multiplex touch-down PCR. TCRdb itself ran the multiplex PCR reads through MiXCR, one entry per CDR3 protein. The sample comprises around 20,000 distinct CDR3 sequences, around 38% of which are singletons, and 15% to 20% rests with the top ten.

The V call is TRBV12-3 or TRBV12-4, the J call TRBJ1-1; no definite D call. Sequencing used blood. This receptor was identified in a human donor with a solid tumor. CDR3 nucleotides: TGTGCCAGCAGAGATCCTAACACTGAAGCTTTCTTT. Translation: CASRDPNTEAFF.